This record covers a single T cell receptor beta chain. Its antigen is unknown. The data were taken from a study of T cell responses to AZD1222 COVID-19 vaccine. This CDR3 has 13 residues. Losses at the gene ends were 6 bases for V and 11 bases for J; bases not matched to a gene: 10. Germline assignment: CDR1 SGHAT and CDR2 FQNNGV. Produced via immunoSEQ multiplex PCR; TCRdb's table is partial and in-frame only. This sample has approximately 130,000 clones, with 93% found just once. Broader study findings: Scientists sampled the repertoires only once the peak T cell response had passed. Clonal diversity was possibly underestimated; the donors were predominantly white British and more often female.

The V call is TRBV11-2, the J call TRBJ1-1; 9 nucleotides match TRBD1. Sequenced material: peripheral blood, taken on day 0 of AZD1222 vaccination. The source is an adult in good health. The CDR3 DNA follows: TGTGCCAGCAGATACACCGGGACAGGGAGCGCTTTCTTT. Translated, it gives CASRYTGTGSAFF.